The TCR beta chain described here comes from a study of blood T cell repertoires in COVID-19. Germline loops: CDR1 SGHAT, CDR2 FQNNGV. Trimming removed 0 bases at V and 2 bases at J, with 11 bases between. The CDR3 loop spans 15 amino acids. Sequencing was performed with immunoSEQ multiplex PCR; in TCRdb, only in-frame clones are kept and a portion is missing. Among about 360,000 clones listed, approximately 80% were seen once. The gene calls are TRBV11-2 and TRBJ2-7, with D possibly TRBD2 on 6 matching bases. This TCR came from a human donor with acute or convalescent COVID-19. The donor label of this sample is uncertain. The sequenced sample consisted of peripheral blood. The CDR3 DNA is TGTGCCAGCAGCTTAGACCTAGCGAAAACCTACGAGCAGTACTTC. Translation gives CASSLDLAKTYEQYF. Using reference TRBV11-2 and TRBJ2-7 for the parts outside the CDR3, the full variable domain is EAGVAQSPRYKIIEKRQSVAFWCNPISGHATLYWYQQILGQGPKLLIQFQNNGVVDDSQLPKDRFSAERLKGVDSTLKIQPAKLEDSAVYLCASSLDLAKTYEQYFGPGTRLTVT.